The source of this TCR beta chain is a study of lymphopenia after photon versus proton radiotherapy. V shed 8 bases and J shed 2 bases, with 9 bases lying between them. The CDR3 consists of 13 residues. Germline-derived CDR1 and CDR2 are MRHNA and SNTAGT. Sequencing was performed with immunoSEQ multiplex PCR; in TCRdb, only in-frame clones are kept and a portion is missing. The table records approximately 23,000 clones, around nine tenths of them present only once. This material consisted of peripheral blood, taken from a patient treated with proton-based radiotherapy. The source is a man aged 80 or over with esophageal cancer. The V gene is TRBV6-4, the J gene TRBJ1-4; D not certain. This CDR3 reads CASAAGTNEKLFF. The CDR3 nucleotides are TGTGCCAGCGCCGCCGGGACTAATGAAAAACTGTTTTTT.